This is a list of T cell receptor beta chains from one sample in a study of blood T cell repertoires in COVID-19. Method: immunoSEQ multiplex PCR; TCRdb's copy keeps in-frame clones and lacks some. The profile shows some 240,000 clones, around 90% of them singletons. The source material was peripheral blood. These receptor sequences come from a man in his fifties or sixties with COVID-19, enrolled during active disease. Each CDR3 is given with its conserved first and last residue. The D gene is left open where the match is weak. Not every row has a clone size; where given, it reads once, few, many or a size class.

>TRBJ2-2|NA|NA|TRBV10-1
TGCGCCAGCAGTGAATGGGCGACCGGGGAGCTGTTTTTT
CASSEWATGELFF
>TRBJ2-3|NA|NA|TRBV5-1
TGCGCCAGCAGCCAACAGCGTGCCGCAGGGGGGGATACGCAGTATTTT
CASSQQRAAGGDTQYF
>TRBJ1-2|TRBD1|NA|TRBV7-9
TGTGCCAGCAGCTCGGGACAGCCCTTTGGCGGCTACACCTTC
CASSSGQPFGGYTF
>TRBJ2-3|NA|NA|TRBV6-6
TGTGCCAGCAGGAGCCCCGGGGATTTCGGGGGAACGCAGTATTTT
CASRSPGDFGGTQYF
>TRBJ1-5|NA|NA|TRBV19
TGTGCCAGTAGTCTTCGGAGGGAGGGTCAGCCCCAGCATTTT
CASSLRREGQPQHF
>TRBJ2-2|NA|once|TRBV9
TGTGCCAGCAGCCCCGGGGACGGGGGACCACCCGGGGAGCTGTTTTTT
CASSPGDGGPPGELFF
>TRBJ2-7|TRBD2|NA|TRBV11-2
TGTGCCAGCAGCTCCCCTAGCGGGAGAATCACCTACGAGCAGTACTTC
CASSSPSGRITYEQYF
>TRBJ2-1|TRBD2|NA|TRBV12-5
TGTGCTAGTGGTTTTTCCCTAGCGGGGGGGATTTACAATGAGCAGTTCTTC
CASGFSLAGGIYNEQFF
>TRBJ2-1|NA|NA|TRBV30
TGTGCCTTACGCGGGACGGGAGCCTACAATGAGCAGTTCTTC
CALRGTGAYNEQFF
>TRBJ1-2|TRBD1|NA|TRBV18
TGTGCCAGCTCACCCTTGGGGGACAGGCCTGATGGCTACACCTTC
CASSPLGDRPDGYTF
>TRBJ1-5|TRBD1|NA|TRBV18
TGTGCCAGCTCGGGACAGAGCAATCAGCCCCAGCATTTT
CASSGQSNQPQHF
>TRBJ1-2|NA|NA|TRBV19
TGTGCCAGTAGGGGCGGGAGGAGACAGGCTATTAACTATGGCTACACCTTC
CASRGGRRQAINYGYTF
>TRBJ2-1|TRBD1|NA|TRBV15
TGTGCCACCAGCATTGGGGGACAGGGCAATGAGCAGTTCTTC
CATSIGGQGNEQFF
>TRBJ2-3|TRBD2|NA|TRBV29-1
TGCAGCGTTGAAGGGGCGGGAGGTGGGACAGATACGCAGTATTTT
CSVEGAGGGTDTQYF
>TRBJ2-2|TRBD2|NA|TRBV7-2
TGTGCCAGCAGCCCCGGGACTAGCGTCACCGGGGAGCTGTTTTTT
CASSPGTSVTGELFF
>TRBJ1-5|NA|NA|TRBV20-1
TGCAGTGCTAGTCCCCCGGGGGTAAAAAATCAGCCCCAGCATTTT
CSASPPGVKNQPQHF
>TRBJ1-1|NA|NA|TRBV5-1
TGCGCCAGCAGCTTGGGGATGGGCTCTGGGGGCGGGACTGAAGCTTTCTTT
CASSLGMGSGGGTEAFF
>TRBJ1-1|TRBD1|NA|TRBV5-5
TGTGCCAGCAGCACGGACAGGGGGGACACTGAAGCTTTCTTT
CASSTDRGDTEAFF
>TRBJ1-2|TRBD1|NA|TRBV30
TGTGCCTGGAGAGGGGGGACAGGGAATTCCTATGGCTACACCTTC
CAWRGGTGNSYGYTF
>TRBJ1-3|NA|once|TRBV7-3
TGTGCCAGCAGCCCGTTCGGAGGGCCTAACTCTGGAAACACCATATATTTT
CASSPFGGPNSGNTIYF
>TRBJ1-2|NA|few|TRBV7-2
TGTGCCAGCAGCTTAGGGGCGGGCGCGGGCTATGGCTACACCTTC
CASSLGAGAGYGYTF
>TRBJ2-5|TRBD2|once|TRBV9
TGTGCCAGCAGCGTAGGACTAGCGGGGCCCGAAGAGACCCAGTACTTC
CASSVGLAGPEETQYF
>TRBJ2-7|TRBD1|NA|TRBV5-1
TGCGCCAGCAGCCCGAGGGCAGGGGGCTCCTACGAGCAGTACTTC
CASSPRAGGSYEQYF
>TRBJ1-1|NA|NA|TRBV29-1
TGCAGCGTTGGACAGGCTAACACTGAAGCTTTCTTT
CSVGQANTEAFF
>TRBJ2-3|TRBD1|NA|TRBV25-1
TGTGCCAGCAGCTCCCCCCGGGACAGGGTAAAAGATACGCAGTATTTT
CASSSPRDRVKDTQYF
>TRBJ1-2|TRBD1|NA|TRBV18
TGTGCCAGCTCACACGACAGGGGTAGCGGCTACACCTTC
CASSHDRGSGYTF
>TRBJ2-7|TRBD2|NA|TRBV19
TGTGCCAGTAGTGTTGCCCCGCCAGGGACTAGCGGAGGCTACGAGCAGTACTTC
CASSVAPPGTSGGYEQYF
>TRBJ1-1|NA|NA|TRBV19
TGTGCCAGTACCCACTACGGGGGGGGCATGAACACTGAAGCTTTCTTT
CASTHYGGGMNTEAFF
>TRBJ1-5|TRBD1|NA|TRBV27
TGTGCCAGCAGTTTATTAGGGGGCAGCAATCAGCCCCAGCATTTT
CASSLLGGSNQPQHF
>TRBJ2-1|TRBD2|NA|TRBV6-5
TGTGCCACCCGAACCGGGACTAGCGTTGGCGGACAGTTCTTC
CATRTGTSVGGQFF
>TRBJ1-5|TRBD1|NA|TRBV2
TGTGCCAGCACTTACGGACAGGCATCCAATCAGCCCCAGCATTTT
CASTYGQASNQPQHF
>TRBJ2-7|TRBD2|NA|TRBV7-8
TGTGCCAGCAGCGCGTCTAGCGGGAGGAACTCCTACGAGCAGTACTTC
CASSASSGRNSYEQYF
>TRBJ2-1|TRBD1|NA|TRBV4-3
TGCGCCAGCAGCCGAGAACCGGGACAGGGGTCATACAATGAGCAGTTCTTC
CASSREPGQGSYNEQFF